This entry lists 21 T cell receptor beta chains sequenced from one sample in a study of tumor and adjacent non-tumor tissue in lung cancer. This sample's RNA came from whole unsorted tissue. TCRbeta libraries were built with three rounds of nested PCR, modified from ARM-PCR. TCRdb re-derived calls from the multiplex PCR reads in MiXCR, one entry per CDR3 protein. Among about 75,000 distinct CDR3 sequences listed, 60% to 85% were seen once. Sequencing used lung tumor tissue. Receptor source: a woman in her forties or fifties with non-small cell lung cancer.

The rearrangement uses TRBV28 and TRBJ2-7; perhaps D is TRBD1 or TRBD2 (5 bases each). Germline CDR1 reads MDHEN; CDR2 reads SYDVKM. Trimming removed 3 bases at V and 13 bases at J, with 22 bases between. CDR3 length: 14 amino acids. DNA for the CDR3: TGTGCCAGCAGTTTCGGTCGGAGCAGGGACGAACAATACTTC. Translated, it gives CASSFGRSRDEQYF.

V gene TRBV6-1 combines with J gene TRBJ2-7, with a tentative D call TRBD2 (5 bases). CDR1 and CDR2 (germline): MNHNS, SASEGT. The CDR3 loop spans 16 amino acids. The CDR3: CVNTIQLESDSYEQYF. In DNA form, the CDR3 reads TGTGTCAACACTATCCAACTAGAAAGCGATTCCTACGAGCAGTACTTC.

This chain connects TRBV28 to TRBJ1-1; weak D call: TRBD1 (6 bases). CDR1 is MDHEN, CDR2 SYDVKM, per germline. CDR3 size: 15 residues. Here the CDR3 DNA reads TGTGGCAACAGGGTCGCGGGGGGCGTAAAGGGTGAAGCTTTCTTT. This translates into CGNRVAGGVKGEAFF.

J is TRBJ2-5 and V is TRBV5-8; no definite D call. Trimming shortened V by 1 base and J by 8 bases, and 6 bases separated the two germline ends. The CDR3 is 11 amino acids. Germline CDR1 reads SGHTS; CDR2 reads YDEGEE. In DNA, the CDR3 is TGTGCCAGCAGCTTGCTGGATACCCAGTACTTC. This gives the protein CASSLLDTQYF.

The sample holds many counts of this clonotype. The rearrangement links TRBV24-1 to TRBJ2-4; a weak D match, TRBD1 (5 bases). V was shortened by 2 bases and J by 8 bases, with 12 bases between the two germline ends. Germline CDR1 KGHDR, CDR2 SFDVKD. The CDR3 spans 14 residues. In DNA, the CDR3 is TGTGCCACCAGTGATTCTAGGGGTTCTGACATTCAGTACTTC. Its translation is CATSDSRGSDIQYF.

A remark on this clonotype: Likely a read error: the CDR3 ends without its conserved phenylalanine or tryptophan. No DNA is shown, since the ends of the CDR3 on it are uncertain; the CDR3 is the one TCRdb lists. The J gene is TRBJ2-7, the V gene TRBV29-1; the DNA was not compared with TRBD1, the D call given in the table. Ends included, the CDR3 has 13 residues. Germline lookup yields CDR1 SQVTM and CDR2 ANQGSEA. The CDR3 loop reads CSVTGTSPYEQYI.

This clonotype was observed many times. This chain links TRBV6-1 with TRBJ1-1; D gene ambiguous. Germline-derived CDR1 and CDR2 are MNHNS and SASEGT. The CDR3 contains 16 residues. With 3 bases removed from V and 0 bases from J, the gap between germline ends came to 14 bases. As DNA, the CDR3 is TGTGCCAGCAGTGACCGCTGGGAAAGGGTGAACACTGAAGCTTTCTTT. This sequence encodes CASSDRWERVNTEAFF.

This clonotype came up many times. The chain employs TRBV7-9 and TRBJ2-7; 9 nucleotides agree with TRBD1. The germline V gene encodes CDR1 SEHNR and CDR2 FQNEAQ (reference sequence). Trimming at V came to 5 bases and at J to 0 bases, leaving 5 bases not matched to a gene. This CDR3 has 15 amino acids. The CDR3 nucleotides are TGTGCCAGCAGCCACTCGGACAGGGGCTCCTACGAGCAGTACTTC. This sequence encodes CASSHSDRGSYEQYF.

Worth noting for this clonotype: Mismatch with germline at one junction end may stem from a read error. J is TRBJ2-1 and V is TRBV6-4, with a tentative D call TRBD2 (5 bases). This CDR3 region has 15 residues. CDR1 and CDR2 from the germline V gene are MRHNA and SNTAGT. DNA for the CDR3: TGTGCCAGCAGTGGTAATAGCGTGAATCTAAATGAACAGTTCTTC. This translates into CASSGNSVNLNEQFF.

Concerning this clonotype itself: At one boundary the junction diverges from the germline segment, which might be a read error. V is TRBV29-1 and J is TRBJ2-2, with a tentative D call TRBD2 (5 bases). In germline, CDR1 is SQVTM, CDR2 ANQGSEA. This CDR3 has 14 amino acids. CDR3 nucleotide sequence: TGCAGCGTTGAATTACTCGGGAACACCGGGGAGCTGCTTTTT. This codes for CSVELLGNTGELLF.

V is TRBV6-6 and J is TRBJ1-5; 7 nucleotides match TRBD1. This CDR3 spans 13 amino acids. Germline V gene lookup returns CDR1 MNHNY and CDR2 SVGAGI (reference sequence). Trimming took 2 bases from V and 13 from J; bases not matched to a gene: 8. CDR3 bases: TGTGCCAGCAGTTACGGAGGGGGCCAGCTACAGCATTTT. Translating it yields CASSYGGGQLQHF.

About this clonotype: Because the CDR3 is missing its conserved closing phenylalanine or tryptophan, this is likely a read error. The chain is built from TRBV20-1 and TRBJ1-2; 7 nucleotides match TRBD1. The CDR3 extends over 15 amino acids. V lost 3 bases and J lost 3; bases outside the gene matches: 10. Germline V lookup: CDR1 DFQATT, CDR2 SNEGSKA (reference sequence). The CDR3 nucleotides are TGCAGTGCTAGCAGCGGGCAGGGGGTCGACTATGGCTACACCTTG. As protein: CSASSGQGVDYGYTL.

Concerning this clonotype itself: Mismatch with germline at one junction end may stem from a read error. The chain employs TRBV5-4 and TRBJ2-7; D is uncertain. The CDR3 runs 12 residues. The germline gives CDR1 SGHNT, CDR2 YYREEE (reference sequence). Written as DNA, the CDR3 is TGTGCCACCAGCTTGGAAGTGCACGAACAGTACTTC. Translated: CATSLEVHEQYF.

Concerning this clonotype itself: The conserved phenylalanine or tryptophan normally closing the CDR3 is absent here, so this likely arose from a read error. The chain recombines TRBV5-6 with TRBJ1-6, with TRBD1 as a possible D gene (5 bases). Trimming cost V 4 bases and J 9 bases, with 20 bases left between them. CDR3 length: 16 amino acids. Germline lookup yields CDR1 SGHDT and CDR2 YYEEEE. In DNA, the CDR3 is TGTGCCAGCAGCGAAGGCCGACTTGGGGGGATTTCACCCCTCCACCTT. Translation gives CASSEGRLGGISPLHL.

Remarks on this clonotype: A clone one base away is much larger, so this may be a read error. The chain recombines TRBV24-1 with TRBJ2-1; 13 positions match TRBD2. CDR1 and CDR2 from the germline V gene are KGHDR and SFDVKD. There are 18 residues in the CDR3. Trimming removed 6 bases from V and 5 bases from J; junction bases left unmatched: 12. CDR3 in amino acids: CATSNRFRTSGSNNEQFF. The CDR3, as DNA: TGTGCCACCAGTAATCGCTTTAGGACTAGCGGGAGTAACAATGAGCAGTTCTTC.

The CDR3 region has the DNA TGCAGTGCTAGAGCAAGGGTAGGCACGGGCCAGGGTAACTATGGCTACACCTTC. It is translated as CSARARVGTGQGNYGYTF. V and J are TRBV20-1 and TRBJ1-2; D may be TRBD1 (5 bases). Per germline, CDR1 DFQATT and CDR2 SNEGSKA (reference sequence). The V end lost 1 base, the J end lost 1 base, and 22 bases lay between the germline ends. This CDR3 is 18 amino acids long.

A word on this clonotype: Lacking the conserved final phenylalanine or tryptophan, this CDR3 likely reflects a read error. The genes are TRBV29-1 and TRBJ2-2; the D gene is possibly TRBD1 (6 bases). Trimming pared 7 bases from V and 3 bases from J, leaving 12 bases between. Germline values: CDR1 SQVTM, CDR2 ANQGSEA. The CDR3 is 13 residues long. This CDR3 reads CSGDEGDTGELFS. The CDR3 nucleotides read TGCAGCGGCGATGAGGGGGACACCGGGGAGCTGTTTTCT.

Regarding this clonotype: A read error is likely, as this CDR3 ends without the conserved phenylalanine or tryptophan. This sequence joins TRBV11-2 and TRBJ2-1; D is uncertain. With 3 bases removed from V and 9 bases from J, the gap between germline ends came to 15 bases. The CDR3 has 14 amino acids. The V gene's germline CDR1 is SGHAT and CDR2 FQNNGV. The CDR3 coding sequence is TGTGCCAGCAGCTTCAAGGGTGAGTACGGTGAGCAGTTCATC. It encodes CASSFKGEYGEQFI.

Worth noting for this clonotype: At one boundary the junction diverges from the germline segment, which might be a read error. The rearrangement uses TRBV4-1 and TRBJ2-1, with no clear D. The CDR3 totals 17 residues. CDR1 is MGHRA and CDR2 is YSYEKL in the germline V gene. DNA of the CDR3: TGCACCAGCAGCCTCAGCTCATTGTACGGTTCCTACAATGGGCAGTTCTTC. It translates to CTSSLSSLYGSYNGQFF.

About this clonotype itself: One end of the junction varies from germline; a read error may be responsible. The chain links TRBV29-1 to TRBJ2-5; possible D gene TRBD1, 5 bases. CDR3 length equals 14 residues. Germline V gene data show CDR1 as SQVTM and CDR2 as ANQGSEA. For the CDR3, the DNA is TGCAACGTCGCCGGACAAAAATTTCAAGAGACCCAGTGCTTC. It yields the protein CNVAGQKFQETQCF.

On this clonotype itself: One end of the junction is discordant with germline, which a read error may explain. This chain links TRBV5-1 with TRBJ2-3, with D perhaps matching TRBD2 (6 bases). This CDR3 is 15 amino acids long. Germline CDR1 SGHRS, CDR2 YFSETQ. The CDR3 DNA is TGCGTCAGCAGCTTGGAGGGGCAGAGTACAGATACGCAGTATTTT. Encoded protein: CVSSLEGQSTDTQYF.